These 6 T cell receptor beta chains share one sample of origin, sequenced in a study of shared clonotypes between healthy human individuals. The data were produced by immunoSEQ multiplex PCR, yet TCRdb's version contains in-frame clones alone and is incomplete. The sample includes about 2 million clones, approximately 95% of them seen just once. The sequenced sample consisted of naive CD4+ T cells sorted from blood. The subset denotes: CD45RA+ positively selected. Receptors were obtained from a young man in good health.

This clone was seen once. This chain joins TRBV6-6 and TRBJ1-1; D is possibly TRBD1 (5 bases). The CDR3 totals 15 residues. Germline CDR1 MNHNY, CDR2 SVGAGI (reference sequence). V lost 6 bases to trimming and J lost 5 bases, with 19 bases between them. This CDR3 reads CASRRGDSIGTEAFF. The CDR3 region has the DNA TGTGCCAGCAGGCGAGGGGATTCGATAGGGACTGAAGCTTTCTTT.

This chain uses TRBV30 with TRBJ2-7; no clear D gene. Germline CDR1 is GTSNPN and CDR2 is SVGIG (reference sequence). The CDR3 has 14 residues. Trimming pared 0 bases from V and 0 bases from J, leaving 9 bases between. The CDR3 reads CAWSVSRTSYEQYF. CDR3 DNA: TGTGCCTGGAGTGTATCAAGAACCTCCTACGAGCAGTACTTC.

This chain links TRBV4-1 with TRBJ2-7, with D perhaps TRBD2 (5 bases). The V and J ends lost 4 bases and 0 bases respectively, with 13 bases between them. The CDR3 totals 15 residues. Germline CDR1 MGHRA, CDR2 YSYEKL. The CDR3 loop reads CASSRGSHSSYEQYF. DNA of the CDR3: TGCGCCAGCAGCCGAGGGAGTCACAGCTCCTACGAGCAGTACTTC.

This clone was detected only a few times. The sample carries other DNA sequences with the same CDR3. This chain joins TRBV6-6 and TRBJ1-2, with 8 bases fitting TRBD1. J gave up 3 bases and V 0 bases, and 0 bases lay outside the gene matches. This CDR3 region has 14 residues. Germline V gives CDR1 MNHNY, CDR2 SVGAGI (reference sequence). Here the CDR3 reads CASSYSTGDYGYTF. For the CDR3, the DNA is TGTGCCAGCAGTTACTCGACAGGGGACTATGGCTACACCTTC.

The J gene is TRBJ2-5, the V gene TRBV9; TRBD2 agrees at 12 bases. Germline CDR1 reads SGDLS; CDR2 reads YYNGEE. Unmatched junction bases numbered 6, after V lost 1 base and J lost 5 bases. The CDR3 loop spans 16 amino acids. CDR3 sequence: CASSVTPSGGVETQYF. The CDR3, as DNA: TGTGCCAGCAGCGTAACACCTAGCGGGGGGGTGGAGACCCAGTACTTC. Variable domain in full (rest from reference TRBV9 and TRBJ2-5): DSGVTQTPKHLITATGQRVTLRCSPRSGDLSVYWYQQSLDQGLQFLIQYYNGEERAKGNILERFSAQQFPDLHSELNLSSLELGDSALYFCASSVTPSGGVETQYFGPGTRLLVL.

V is TRBV10-1 and J is TRBJ1-3; possible D gene TRBD1, 6 bases. In germline, CDR1 is WNHNN, CDR2 SYGVQD (reference sequence). This CDR3 has 13 residues. V dropped 6 bases and J dropped 8 bases, with 14 bases sitting between them. CDR3 residues: CASSDRPGDTIYF. For the CDR3, the DNA is TGCGCCAGCAGCGACAGGCCCGGGGACACCATATATTTT.